A single sample is the source of the 22 T cell receptor beta chains below, sequenced in a study of T cells in women clearing cervical HPV infection (dated by TCRdb to the late 2010s). Receptor libraries were prepared by the immunoSEQ multiplex PCR assay. The immuneACCESS repertoire file appears here via TCRdb, limited to in-frame rearrangements. These files lack a portion of the clones; in checked studies, under half of the deficit traces to unresolved V genes, and the cause of the others is not known. This sample's table has entries for about 36,000 clones. The top ten clonotypes cover approximately 1.5% of the sample. The sample comprised blood buffy coat. These receptors were taken from a woman between 18 and 70 years old with a cervical HPV16 infection that either progressed to CIN3+ or cleared (not recorded which).

About this clone itself: The read ends 3 residues before the CDR3 terminus; that terminus is restored from the germline J gene. The chain links TRBV6-1 to TRBJ1-4; D might be TRBD1 (5 bases). The CDR3 has 16 amino acids. Germline values: CDR1 MNHNS, CDR2 SASEGT. CDR3 loop: CASSELVASGANVLFF. The CDR3 bases that were read are TGTGCCAGCAGTGAGCTGGTAGCTAGCGGGGCCAACGTA.

Notes on this clone: Coverage ceases 3 residues before the CDR3 finishes, and the germline J gene fills in the end. The rearrangement joins TRBV5-4 to TRBJ1-2; 8 bases are shared with TRBD1. CDR1 is SGHNT, CDR2 YYREEE, per germline (reference sequence). J was trimmed by 4 bases and V by 1 base; bases with no gene match: 6. The CDR3 has 15 residues. Partial CDR3 DNA: TGTGCCAGCAGCTTGCAGGCAGGGGGCGTCTATGGC. Translation: CASSLQAGGVYG. The full CDR3 reads CASSLQAGGVYGYTF.

As regards this clone: From the germline J gene comes the end of the CDR3, since the read stops 3 residues before it. The chain uses TRBV20-1 and TRBJ2-5; 7 bases fit TRBD2. Germline assignment: CDR1 DFQATT and CDR2 SNEGSKA (reference sequence). The length of the CDR3 is 11 residues. The CDR3 loop is CSAWEGRTQYF. CDR3 bases read: TGCAGTGCCTGGGAGGGGAGAACC.

Comment on this clone: The read terminates 3 residues ahead of where the CDR3 ends, so the germline J gene completes it. This chain links TRBV20-1 with TRBJ1-1; TRBD1 agrees at 9 bases. J lost 5 bases, V lost 0 bases, and 10 bases had no gene match. The germline V gene has CDR1 DFQATT and CDR2 SNEGSKA (reference sequence). CDR3 length: 16 amino acids. The covered CDR3 bases are TGCAGTGCTAGAGATGAGGGCTACAGGGGGCGGACTGAA. Its protein is CSARDEGYRGRTE. The full CDR3 is CSARDEGYRGRTEAFF.

On this clone: Read data end 3 residues before the CDR3 end; the end is taken from the germline J gene. The rearrangement links TRBV18 to TRBJ2-2, with 9 bases identical to TRBD2. Trimming cost V 2 bases and J 1 base; bases outside gene matches: 8. This CDR3 contains 18 residues. The germline V gene has CDR1 KGHSH and CDR2 LQKENI. The CDR3 DNA, read in part, is TGTGCCAGCTCACCATGGGCTAGCGGGGTGAAGAACACCGGGGAG. It codes for CASSPWASGVKNTGE. From start to end, the CDR3 is CASSPWASGVKNTGELFF.

To note about this clone: The read terminates 3 residues ahead of where the CDR3 ends, so the germline J gene completes it. The chain carries TRBV19 and TRBJ2-3, with TRBD1 matching over 7 bases. The germline CDR1 and CDR2 sequences are LNHDA and SQIVND (reference sequence). Trimming removed 6 bases from V and 0 bases from J; junction bases left unmatched: 12. The CDR3 covers 17 residues. The CDR3 is CASREPPGGLSTDTQYF. The CDR3 bases that were read are TGTGCCAGTAGGGAACCGCCAGGGGGTTTGAGCACAGATACG.

As to this clone: The observed sequence ends 3 residues before the CDR3 terminus, with the missing tail filled in from the germline J gene. This chain links TRBV7-9 with TRBJ1-2; the D gene is possibly TRBD1 (5 bases). With 4 bases removed from V and 4 bases from J, the gap between germline ends came to 16 bases. This CDR3 is built from 15 residues. CDR1 SEHNR and CDR2 FQNEAQ come from the germline V gene (reference sequence). The CDR3 loop is CASSSFLGTLYGYTF. CDR3 bases read: TGTGCCAGCAGCTCGTTTCTCGGGACTCTCTATGGC.

About this clone: Read sequence stops 3 residues before the CDR3 end, and the germline J gene provides the missing end. This chain links TRBV19 with TRBJ1-1; TRBD1 aligns across 9 bases. Germline CDR1 is LNHDA and CDR2 is SQIVND (reference sequence). The CDR3 totals 15 residues. Trimming cost V 5 bases and J 7 bases; bases outside gene matches: 11. CDR3 amino acids: CASSWGQGGLGEAFF. The covered CDR3 bases are TGTGCCAGTAGTTGGGGACAGGGTGGATTAGGTGAA.

Turning to this clone: The CDR3 end lies 3 residues beyond the end of the read and is filled in from the germline J gene. The V gene is TRBV2, the J gene TRBJ2-7, with 9 bases that match TRBD2. This CDR3 spans 16 amino acids. The germline V gene has CDR1 SNHLY and CDR2 FYNNEI. The ends lost 4 bases at V and 5 bases at J; junction bases unmatched: 12. CDR3 bases read: TGTGCCAGCAGTGTGTCTGGTAGCGGGGGAAAACACGAG. Protein: CASSVSGSGGKHE. The full CDR3 sequence reads CASSVSGSGGKHEQYF.

As regards this clone: The CDR3 goes on 3 residues after the read ends, and that part is filled in from the germline J gene. The chain has TRBV6-1 and TRBJ1-3; no clear D. Trimming took 2 bases from V and 1 from J, leaving 9 bases between them. CDR3 length equals 15 residues. The germline CDR1 and CDR2 sequences are MNHNS and SASEGT. The covered CDR3 bases are TGTGCCAGCAGTGAAATCGTGGCTTCTGGAAACACC. Translation: CASSEIVASGNT. The full-length CDR3 reads as CASSEIVASGNTIYF.

A word on this clone: The read ends 3 residues before the CDR3 terminus; that terminus is restored from the germline J gene. The chain links TRBV4-2 to TRBJ2-3; maybe TRBD2 (5 bases). From germline, CDR1 is LGHNA and CDR2 YNFKEQ. CDR3 length equals 15 residues. Trimming stripped 1 base from V and 1 base from J, with 9 bases between. The CDR3 bases that were read are TGTGCCAGCAGCCAAGCGGGGATCCGCACAGATACG. As protein: CASSQAGIRTDT. The entire CDR3 is CASSQAGIRTDTQYF.

This clone ranks as medium-sized in terms of frequency. With the read ending 3 residues before the CDR3 end, the germline J gene is used to fill in that end. The chain carries TRBV20-1 and TRBJ2-3; 7 bases line up with TRBD2. V lost 3 bases to trimming and J lost 2 bases; unmatched junction nucleotides: 2. The germline gives CDR1 DFQATT, CDR2 SNEGSKA (reference sequence). The CDR3 has 13 amino acids. CDR3 region: CSARRDYTDTQYF. The sequenced part of the CDR3 DNA is TGCAGTGCTAGGAGGGACTACACAGATACG.

In the case of this clone: Sequencing ends 3 residues short of the CDR3 end; the germline J gene provides the rest. The chain carries TRBV19 and TRBJ1-2, with D perhaps matching TRBD1 (5 bases). The CDR3 length is 13 residues. Germline CDR1 is LNHDA and CDR2 is SQIVND (reference sequence). The CDR3 region is CASSIDSGADYTF. CDR3 bases read: TGTGCCAGTAGTATAGACAGCGGGGCCGAC.

As regards this clone: The DNA ends 3 residues before the CDR3 does, and the rest of the CDR3 is filled in from the germline J gene. The chain combines TRBV11-2 with TRBJ1-1; possibly TRBD1 for D (6 bases). This CDR3 contains 14 residues. Trimming took off 5 bases at V and 5 bases at J, with 15 bases between the two ends. CDR1 is SGHAT and CDR2 is FQNNGV in the germline V gene. The CDR3 reads CASSVGAGRTEAFF. CDR3 bases read: TGTGCCAGCAGCGTGGGGGCAGGGAGAACTGAA.

As concerns this clone: From the germline J gene comes the end of the CDR3, since the read stops 3 residues before it. This chain links TRBV5-1 with TRBJ2-7; 7 nucleotides agree with TRBD1. The CDR3 runs to 14 residues. V shed 3 bases, J shed 4 bases, and the junction held 7 bases outside the gene matches. Germline V gene lookup returns CDR1 SGHRS and CDR2 YFSETQ. The CDR3 here is CASSSGTDFYEQYF. Incomplete CDR3 DNA: TGCGCCAGCAGCTCTGGGACAGATTTTTACGAG. Combining the CDR3 with reference TRBV5-1 and TRBJ2-7 gives the whole variable domain KAGVTQTPRYLIKTRGQQVTLSCSPISGHRSVSWYQQTPGQGLQFLFEYFSETQRNKGNFPGRFSGRQFSNSRSEMNVSTLELGDSALYLCASSSGTDFYEQYFGPGTRLTVT.

Comments on this clone: Read data end 3 residues before the CDR3 end; the end is taken from the germline J gene. V is TRBV19 and J is TRBJ1-6; possible D gene TRBD1, 6 bases. CDR3 length: 16 amino acids. The V end lost 2 bases, the J end lost 10 bases, and 18 bases lay between the germline ends. Germline CDR1 LNHDA, CDR2 SQIVND (reference sequence). CDR3 loop: CASSIRPGQQGSPLHF. The DNA read from the CDR3 is TGTGCCAGTAGTATACGGCCGGGACAACAGGGATCACCC. Variable domain in full (rest from reference TRBV19 and TRBJ1-6): DGGITQSPKYLFRKEGQNVTLSCEQNLNHDAMYWYRQDPGQGLRLIYYSQIVNDFQKGDIAEGYSVSREKKESFPLTVTSAQKNPTAFYLCASSIRPGQQGSPLHFGNGTRLTVT.

In the case of this clone: The CDR3 extends 3 residues past the end of the read, so its final part is completed from the germline J gene. The V gene is TRBV7-9, the J gene TRBJ2-2; TRBD2 is a possible D gene (5 bases). CDR1 and CDR2 from the germline V gene are SEHNR and FQNEAQ (reference sequence). This CDR3 comprises 14 residues. CDR3 sequence: CASSPLGEISPLFF. The CDR3 bases that were read are TGTGCCAGCAGCCCACTCGGGGAGATTTCACCG.

Concerning this clone itself: The read ends 3 residues early relative to the CDR3; the germline J gene fills the gap. The J gene is TRBJ2-2, the V gene TRBV5-1; TRBD2 agrees at 9 bases. V gave up 4 bases and J gave up 0 bases; unmatched junction bases: 1. Germline V gives CDR1 SGHRS, CDR2 YFSETQ. The CDR3 sequence is 15 residues long. CDR3 sequence reads: CASSRGGANTGELFF. Incomplete CDR3 DNA: TGCGCCAGCAGCCGCGGGGGGGCGAACACCGGGGAG.

Turning to this clone: The read ends 3 residues shy of where the CDR3 ends; the end is completed using the germline J gene. V usage is TRBV18 and J usage is TRBJ2-7, with 12 bases identical to TRBD2. The CDR3 runs 18 residues. V was pared by 0 bases and J by 5 bases, with 11 bases of the junction left unmatched. The germline CDR1 and CDR2 sequences are KGHSH and LQKENI. The CDR3 here is CASSPPTSGGFGTHEQYF. The sequenced CDR3 bases are TGTGCCAGCTCACCACCGACTAGCGGGGGCTTCGGAACTCACGAG.

As for this clone: Read coverage stops 3 residues before the CDR3 terminus; the germline J gene supplies the remainder. V and J are TRBV19 and TRBJ2-3; TRBD1 is a possible D gene (5 bases). This CDR3 spans 16 amino acids. CDR1 LNHDA and CDR2 SQIVND come from the germline V gene (reference sequence). Partial CDR3 DNA: TGTGCCAGTAGTCCCTGGGGCTCCCTGAACAATCAGCCG. It specifies CASSPWGSLNNQP. The complete CDR3 reads CASSPWGSLNNQPQYF.

With respect to this clone: Read sequence stops 3 residues before the CDR3 end, and the germline J gene provides the missing end. The chain uses TRBV7-2 and TRBJ1-2; D perhaps matches TRBD1 (6 bases). Germline V gives CDR1 SGHTA, CDR2 FQGNSA. CDR3 size: 14 residues. The CDR3 loop reads CASSFTGRTDTYTF. The part of the CDR3 DNA that was read is TGTGCCAGCAGCTTTACAGGGCGCACAGATACC. The complete variable domain, with remaining parts taken from reference TRBV7-2 and TRBJ1-2, reads GAGVSQSPSNKVTEKGKDVELRCDPISGHTALYWYRQSLGQGLEFLIYFQGNSAPDKSGLPSDRFSAERTGGSVSTLTIQRTQQEDSAVYLCASSFTGRTDTYTFGSGTRLTVV.

On this clone: Read data end 3 residues before the CDR3 end; the end is taken from the germline J gene. The chain joins TRBV19 to TRBJ1-2, with 10 bases that match TRBD1. The CDR3 contains 16 residues. Germline V lookup: CDR1 LNHDA, CDR2 SQIVND (reference sequence). The sequenced part of the CDR3 DNA is TGTGCCAGTAGTAAAGCGTTAGGACAGGGGGTGCACGAC. Its translation: CASSKALGQGVHD. The CDR3 in its entirety is CASSKALGQGVHDYTF.